This T cell receptor (beta chain) was recovered during a study of CD8 T cells in Susac syndrome. Roughly 0.45 to 1 ug RNA was reverse transcribed with random hexamers. TCR beta CDR3 was amplified by immunoSEQ multiplex PCR. This amplification extended across 54 Vbeta and 13 Jbeta segments. A single record per CDR3 protein comes from TCRdb applying MiXCR to the immunoSEQ multiplex PCR reads. The repertoire holds 130,000 or so distinct CDR3 sequences, roughly 94% seen once, with around 0.28% in the top ten. Germline V gene sequence: CDR1 SGHAT, CDR2 FQNNGV. Unmatched junction bases numbered 2, after V lost 1 base and J lost 0 bases. CDR3 length: 16 residues. CD8+ and CD4+ T cells from blood underwent TCR beta sequencing, which was carried out in a high-throughput format. This clonotype was detected only a few times.

The chain is built from TRBV11-2 and TRBJ2-1, with 8 bases identical to TRBD2. The sequenced sample was CD8+ T cells from PBMCs. This sequence was found in a human donor with Susac syndrome. CDR3 DNA sequence: TGTGCCAGCAGCTTAGCGGGGGGGAGCTCCTACAATGAGCAGTTCTTC. Translation gives CASSLAGGSSYNEQFF.